The clone carrying this T cell receptor beta chain was detected ten times or more. From RNA transcripts, TCR beta CDR3 regions were amplified. The HTBI primer set was used in a first-round RT-PCR of the TCR CDR3. Via MiXCR, TCRdb re-called the multiplex PCR reads, giving one row per CDR3 protein. This table has more than 500,000 distinct CDR3 sequences, about 14% appearing once. This sample stems from a study of T cells in Graves' hyperthyroidism and ophthalmopathy. Germline V gene sequence: CDR1 LGHDT, CDR2 YNNKEL (reference sequence). The CDR3 covers 15 residues. The J segment lost 9 bases and the V segment lost 4 bases, leaving 10 bases of the junction unmatched.

The origin of this receptor is a woman in her forties with Graves' hyperthyroidism. What was sequenced was blood. J is TRBJ2-7 and V is TRBV3-1; TRBD1 matches 12 bases. CDR3 in amino acids: CASSPPGQGAFGQYF. The CDR3 DNA follows: TGTGCCAGCAGCCCACCGGGACAGGGGGCCTTCGGGCAGTACTTC.